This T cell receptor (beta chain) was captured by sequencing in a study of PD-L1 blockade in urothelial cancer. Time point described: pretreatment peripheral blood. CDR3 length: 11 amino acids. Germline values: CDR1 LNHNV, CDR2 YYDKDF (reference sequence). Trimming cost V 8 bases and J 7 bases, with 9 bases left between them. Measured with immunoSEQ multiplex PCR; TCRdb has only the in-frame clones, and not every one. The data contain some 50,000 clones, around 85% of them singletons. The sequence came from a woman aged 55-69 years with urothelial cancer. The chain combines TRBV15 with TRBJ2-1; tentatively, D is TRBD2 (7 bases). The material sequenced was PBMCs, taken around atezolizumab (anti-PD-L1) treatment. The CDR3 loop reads CATRGANEQFF. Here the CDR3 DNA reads TGTGCCACCCGGGGGGCTAATGAGCAGTTCTTC.